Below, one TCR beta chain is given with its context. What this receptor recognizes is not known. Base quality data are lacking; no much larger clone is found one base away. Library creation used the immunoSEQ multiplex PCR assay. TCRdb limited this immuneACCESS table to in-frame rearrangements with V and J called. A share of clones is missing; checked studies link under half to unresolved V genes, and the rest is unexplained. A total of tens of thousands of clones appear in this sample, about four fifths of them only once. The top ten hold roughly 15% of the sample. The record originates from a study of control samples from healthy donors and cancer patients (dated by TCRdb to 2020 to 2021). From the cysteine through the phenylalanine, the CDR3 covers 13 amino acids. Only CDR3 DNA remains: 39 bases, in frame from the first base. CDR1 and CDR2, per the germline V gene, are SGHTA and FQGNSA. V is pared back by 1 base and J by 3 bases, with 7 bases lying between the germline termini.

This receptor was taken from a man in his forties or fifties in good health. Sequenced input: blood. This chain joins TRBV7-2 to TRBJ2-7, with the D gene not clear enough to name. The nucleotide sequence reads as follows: TGTGCCAGCAGCTTAGTTGGGTACTACGAGCAGTACTTC. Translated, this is CASSLVGYYEQYF.